This T cell receptor (beta chain) was sequenced in a study of shared clonotypes between healthy human individuals. The CDR3 loop spans 14 amino acids. The germline V gene has CDR1 MNHEY and CDR2 SMNVEV (reference sequence). The trim removed 6 bases at V and 4 bases at J, leaving 6 bases unmatched. Positive CCR7 selection of CD45RO-negative cells yielded the naive CD8 cells, and terminally differentiated effector memory CD45RA+ cells were excluded. The repertoire was sequenced with immunoSEQ multiplex PCR; TCRdb's copy has only in-frame clones and lacks some. Among about 700,000 clones listed, about 91% were seen once.

Sequencing used naive CD8+ T cells sorted from blood. This chain connects TRBV27 to TRBJ1-1; TRBD1 agrees at 9 bases. The clonotype was recovered from a man aged 25-45 years in good health. Here the CDR3 reads CASSTGGASTEAFF. The CDR3 DNA is TGTGCCAGCAGCACAGGGGGCGCGAGCACTGAAGCTTTCTTT.